Only a few counts were recorded for the clone carrying this T cell receptor beta chain. Its specificity is not known. The data derive from a study of T cell repertoires in cytomegalovirus infection. In the study overall: A matching HLA type, together with CMV infection, was signaled by public TCR beta signatures.

There are 13 residues in the CDR3. The germline CDR1 and CDR2 sequences are SGHRS and YFSETQ. V was trimmed by 4 bases and J by 1 base, leaving 8 bases between them. TCRdb itself ran the reads through MiXCR, one entry per CDR3 protein. The sample holds 900,000 to 950,000 distinct CDR3 sequences, roughly a third seen once. The input for sequencing was cultured CD8+ T cells from PBMCs, taken from culture after CMV antigen stimulation. The source of this sequence is a human donor in good health (CMV status not recorded). Some clones in this sample may be carry-over from other donors' samples. The rearrangement uses TRBV5-1 and TRBJ1-1; D not resolved. CDR3 sequence: CASSMDSNTEAFF. The CDR3, as DNA: TGCGCCAGCAGCATGGACTCGAACACTGAAGCTTTCTTT.